This T cell receptor beta chain was sequenced in a study of cytomegalovirus exposure and HLA in healthy donors (TCRdb year 2017). Regarding the study in general: An earlier analysis of several hundred of the donors reported under 300 Gb of sequence data and around 120 million unique TCR beta sequences obtained from about 170 million T cells. A separate validation cohort of 100 to 150 different subjects was used in addition to the approximately 700-subject first cohort. In a later genetic analysis, genome-wide SNP genotypes for about three fifths of the roughly 670 donors were used, and that subset was treated as a discovery cohort. Among the roughly 400 genotyped donors, about 83% belonged to the genetic ancestry cluster associated with self-reported Caucasian donors. The study aimed to test whether signatures of past pathogen exposure could be identified by cataloging public T cell receptors. Typing coverage varied by locus: roughly 629-630 donors for A, B, C, DRB1 and DQB1; approximately 500 for DQA1; about 600 for DPA1; around 490 for DPB1. Among 350 to 400 genotyped donors of the cohort, an average of around 240,000 unique TCR beta nucleotide sequences were sequenced per donor, 15% to 20% of them non-productive. The study used immunosequencing to profile the T cell repertoires of several hundred subjects and linked those repertoires to cytomegalovirus serostatus. The study combined high-throughput TCR immunosequencing, statistical association of individual TCRs with disease status, and machine learning to predict cytomegalovirus infection status. An earlier analysis of more than 450 of the donors used high-throughput TCR beta sequencing to judge whether each TCR beta V gene segment behaved as functional or pseudogenic. The later analysis used no new phenotypic data to find candidate immune exposures, relying instead on TCR beta sequences and their occurrence across donors. Roughly 320 gigabases of sequencing data and 70 million to 100 million unique TCR sequences made up an early release that covered over 550 HLA-typed donors. All discovery cohort repertoires had been generated on a single sequencing platform. In a later analysis, previously published TCR beta repertoires from more than 500 donors were re-analyzed and high-resolution HLA genotyping was added so that TCR occurrence patterns could be studied. Class I and class II HLA loci were covered by the typing at four-digit resolution. About five DR-DQ haplotypes were handled as single units for association and clustering because linkage in the cohort was strong. Donor age, sex, ethnicity and CMV serostatus were compiled together with the repertoire data.

About this clone itself: Its antigen remains undetermined. No much larger clonotype is one base removed from it; base qualities were not supplied.

Libraries were made using the immunoSEQ multiplex PCR assay. The multiplex PCR relied on a mix of 60 forward primers for TCR Vbeta segments and 13 reverse primers for TCR Jbeta segments. Amplification of the CDR3 region of rearranged TCR beta genes was performed with a multiplex PCR assay on genomic DNA. On the Illumina HiSeq System, the amplified TCR beta libraries were sequenced as 87-base-pair reads. The original pipeline was this. Across the 700 or so repertoires, a later analysis counted 80 million or so unique TCR beta chains, around 11 million of which were shared by at least two donors. Raw reads were error-corrected and collapsed into unique sequences by a nearest-neighbor algorithm in which closely related sequences were merged to remove PCR and sequencing errors. V, D and J gene segments were assigned by aligning CDR3 sequences to IMGT reference sequences. For a sequence to be retained, a match of at least six nucleotides to both a V gene segment and a J gene segment was required. A rearrangement was called productive if the CDR3 had no stop codons and remained in frame with V and J, and every other rearrangement was called non-productive. CDR3 was defined by IMGT convention, running from the second conserved V-encoded cysteine to the conserved J-encoded phenylalanine. The earlier analysis of some 540 of the donors excluded any sequence lacking an unambiguous match to a single V gene segment. An earlier analysis of several hundred of the donors called V segments functional above 56.7% productive rearrangements and segregating when the between-donor standard deviation exceeded 5%. A statistical classification framework was built to diagnose cytomegalovirus status from the catalog of TCR beta chain sequences. A later analysis assigned V and J genes by comparing TCR nucleotide sequences with IMGT/GENE-DB human TR gene sequences. The TCRdist pipeline was used in a later analysis to assign CDR3 sequences and most-parsimonious VDJ recombination scenarios. In a later analysis, every TCR beta chain was defined by the combination of its CDR3 amino acid sequence and its V-gene family, and reads without a unique V-gene family were dropped. As a way to deal with suspected cross-contamination and a sequencing artifact, a later analysis dropped hundreds of nucleotide sequences that were highly shared and had low generation probability. A later analysis calculated a clonal expansion index for each public chain from normalized within-repertoire ranks of inferred template counts. In a later analysis, generation probabilities were computed with a VDJ recombination model fitted to out-of-frame rearrangements, and the resulting probabilities were checked against IGoR. A later analysis scored TCR-TCR, TCR-HLA and TCR-CMV co-occurrence with hypergeometric tests, applying a repertoire-size bias correction to TCR pairs. In a later analysis, false discovery rates were estimated by permuting HLA or CMV assignments 20 times. A later analysis grouped co-occurring TCRs with DBSCAN, adding TCRdist sequence similarity when clustering within HLA-allele-positive subsets. Repertoires with fewer than 30,000 or more than 120,000 public chains, plus five repertoires with anomalous nucleotide sharing, were excluded from co-occurrence clustering. TCRdb holds this immuneACCESS table with in-frame rearrangements only. Some clones are missing; in checked studies, unresolved V genes explain under half, and the rest has no known cause. V and J calls plus clone size are reproduced from that table; the DNA served to infer D and trimming. This sample has about 160,000 clones in its table, and about 80% of those were observed once. The top ten clones comprise over 1% of the sample.

What the study reported, not specific to this receptor: In a later genetic analysis, a missense DCLRE1C variant was associated with V-gene and J-gene trimming of TCR beta chains, and the association was replicated in an independent cohort. Roughly uniform sequencing depth across donors was assumed in presence/absence analyses, although this assumption may not hold. According to a later analysis, most CMV-associated TCR beta chains appeared to be HLA-restricted, and the HLA associations seemed to be driven largely by CMV exposure. While some public TCRs were present in many individuals, most TCR sequences turned up only very rarely across donors. An earlier analysis of around 540 of the donors showed that most TCR beta V segments appeared in productive rearrangements either about 90% or about 30% of the time, which broadly matched IMGT annotations. At a false discovery rate of 0.05, a later analysis linked 16,951 TCR beta sequences to specific HLA alleles. Correlated functional status among segregating V segments might reflect linkage disequilibrium, but an unknown experimental factor could not be ruled out. A further reported finding was that TCR beta sequences accurately predicted the HLA-A and HLA-B alleles for most subjects in the first cohort. CMV serostatus was the only immune exposure information available for the cohort. The earlier analysis of some 560 of the donors excluded approximately 17 rarely observed V segments, including chromosome 9 orphons, because counts were too low. The classifier was reported to diagnose cytomegalovirus status with high specificity and sensitivity in both the original and validation cohorts. In vitro tests confirmed that a few of the cytomegalovirus-associated TCR beta chains recognize cytomegalovirus antigens. In a later analysis, HLA-associated TCR beta chains were found to be more clonally expanded and to have lower generation probabilities than equally common non-associated chains. According to a later analysis, TCR association rates differed among HLA loci, with DRB1 alleles showing the most associated TCRs and HLA-C alleles showing the fewest. Assigning TCR associations to individual alleles was difficult when HLA alleles, especially DR and DQ, strongly co-occurred. The sequencing pipeline was judged likely to have produced a cluster of highly shared sequence variants as a technical artifact. Some IMGT-functional V segments, including TRBV6-2 and TRBV6-3, could not be distinguished by the 87-base-pair reads and were therefore excluded. Compared with the roughly 670-donor mean, donors in an Asian-associated ancestry cluster had fewer N-insertions in productive TCRs, according to a later genetic analysis. The authors suggested that the approach could potentially be generalized to other disease states and immunological phenotypes. Several of the top co-occurrence clusters appeared to be linked to parvovirus B19, influenza, CMV and Epstein-Barr virus, according to a later analysis. This cohort had only TCR beta chains sequenced, and the lack of alpha or paired-chain data limited which features could be detected. Because some donors lacked HLA typing at each locus, the association tests relied only on the typed subset. The study gave a list of about 150 TCR beta chains associated with cytomegalovirus.

The CDR3, from cysteine to phenylalanine, totals 14 residues. The DNA shown is the 42-base CDR3, in frame from base 1. Trimming accounts for 6 bases at V and 5 bases at J, while the number of junction bases matched to no gene is 9. The germline V gene specifies MDHEN as CDR1 and SYDVKM as CDR2. In total, approximately 700 healthy bone marrow donors made up the cohort. At the time of sampling, all cohort members were nominally healthy, though unrecorded immune exposures were likely present. The donor tested CMV seronegative and was one of the 352 seronegative cohort members. Every donor gave a peripheral blood sample, and the peripheral blood mononuclear cells from that sample were used for TCR beta sequencing. The Qiagen DNeasy Blood Extraction Kit was used to extract genomic DNA from the blood cell samples.

The chain is encoded by TRBV28 joined to TRBJ1-1, with 7 bases aligning to TRBD1. The sample consisted of PBMCs. This receptor was identified in a woman aged 45-59 years in good health and CMV-seronegative. The DNA reads TGTGCCAGCAGCCGAGGGGGCGGGAGGACTGAAGCTTTCTTT. It translates as CASSRGGGRTEAFF.